The T cell receptor (beta chain) under discussion was sequenced for a study of regulatory T cells in long-lasting Graves disease. Study overall: More than 5 years of antithyroid drugs with positive TSH receptor antibodies defined persistent Graves' disease. Broader study findings: Between persistent patients, a few thousand public clonotypes were shared, exceeding the 966 shared between new patients. Persistent-disease Graves' patients showed less TCR diversity than new cases.

Arm-PCR of CDR3 regions and iRepertoire HTBI primers were the basis on which TCR beta libraries were built. Using its own MiXCR run on the multiplex PCR reads, TCRdb lists one record per CDR3 protein. The sample includes under 450,000 distinct CDR3 sequences, 20% to 25% seen only once; the top ten take about 27%. A note on this clonotype: The antigen remains unidentified.

The sample's time point: persistent/refractory GD, antithyroid drugs over 5 years with positive TRAb. The authors made the TCR library using RNA they extracted from PBMCs. Graves' disease diagnoses used American Thyroid Association guidelines. The CDR3 is 19 residues long. V trimming: 5 bases; J trimming: 0 bases; junction bases outside the gene matches: 11. Germline V gene lookup returns CDR1 SNHLY and CDR2 FYNNEI. The starting material was peripheral blood mononuclear cells (PBMCs), obtained when the disease was refractory, from a patient treated with antithyroid drugs. The V and J genes are TRBV2 and TRBJ2-2; the match to TRBD1 covers 11 bases. This clonotype originated in a female donor with Graves disease. The CDR3 loop reads CASSNPSGTGGANTGELFF. As DNA, the CDR3 is TGTGCCAGCAGTAATCCCTCCGGGACAGGGGGAGCGAACACCGGGGAGCTGTTTTTT.